The entry that follows covers one T cell receptor beta chain sequence. CDR1 and CDR2 from the germline V gene are LGHNA and YNFKEQ. V shed 1 base, J shed 5 bases, and the junction held 8 bases outside the gene matches. The CDR3 runs 16 residues. The data stem from a study of blood T cell repertoires in COVID-19. Method: immunoSEQ multiplex PCR; TCRdb's copy keeps in-frame clones and lacks some. This sample has about 160,000 clones; approximately 79% occur once, and the top ten carry 7%. This clonotype was sampled from a woman aged 40 to 55 with COVID-19, enrolled during active disease. This chain connects TRBV4-2 to TRBJ2-5; 9 bases agree with TRBD1. The sample comprised peripheral blood. The CDR3 reads CASSQGQDRGWETQYF. CDR3 nucleotide sequence: TGTGCCAGCAGCCAAGGACAGGACAGGGGATGGGAGACCCAGTACTTC.